This T cell receptor beta chain derives from a study of shared clonotypes between healthy human individuals (dated by TCRdb to 2020 to 2021). With respect to the entire study: Three men and a couple of women, aged 18 to 49 years, made up the cohort. Each donor's leukapheresis produced roughly between roughly 0.9 and 8.9 billion PBMCs. To estimate repertoire size and how much clonotype sharing occurs between individuals, the study deeply sequenced the blood TCR repertoires of several healthy adults. Libraries were prepared and TCR repertoires were sequenced by different laboratories using diverse techniques, in order to increase sequencing depth and limit assay-specific biases. Per donor, three plates each were used for CD4 naive and CD4 memory, two for CD8 naive, and one for CD8 memory. Beyond this particular receptor, the publication reports: Rarefaction of sorted-subset datasets indicated incomplete sequencing despite the large sequencing depth. Compared with non-shared clonotypes, clonotypes shared by all four sorted-subset donors had higher generation probabilities. Pairwise subsampling indicated that sequencing depth was expected to affect the degree of clonotype sharing among donors. When a few donors were compared, the shared fraction of clonotypes was about 5.4% for naive CD4, less than 4% for naive CD8, about 2.5% for memory CD4, and 0.35% to 0.4% for memory CD8. Sampling was limited to blood, and TCR repertoires in tissue likely differ from TCR repertoires in blood. The small number of donors limited the genetic and exposure-history diversity represented. Larger estimated clonotype richness was generally found for naive subsets than for memory subsets.

TCR CDR3 regions were amplified from genomic DNA by multiplex PCR using the deep immunoSEQ assay. For each cell subset, the extracted genomic DNA was distributed evenly across all wells of several immunoSEQ 96-well plates, and each plate served as one replicate. For sorted subsets, about 210 ng of genomic DNA, equivalent to 25,000 to 35,000 T cell genomes, went into each replicate PCR. The purified libraries were quantified using a Qubit 3.0 fluorometer, sized with a Bioanalyzer 2100, and then quantified again using the KAPA Library Quantification kit. Each immunoSEQ 96-well plate was sequenced on its own single-read 150-cycle Illumina NextSeq 550 flow cell. On the study's bioinformatics: Because only junctional sequences without quality scores were contained in the immunoSEQ output, filtering matching that applied to full-length reads could not be performed. Sequences were annotated with PyIR, a Python wrapper for IgBLAST v1.9, and V/J genes and CDR3 were assigned using IMGT germline references. Any read was removed if the V/J assignment was weak (E-value above 1e-6), the CDR3 was missing, or the read contained stop codons, out-of-frame junctions, or ambiguous translated residues. V3J clonotypes were defined as sequences sharing an identical inferred V gene, J gene, and CDR3 amino acid sequence. Percentage overlap between repertoires was computed as shared unique clonotypes divided by the size of the smaller repertoire. RTK rarefaction, the Chao1 estimator, and Recon v2.1 estimates of unobserved clonotypes were used to assess repertoire richness. OLGA was used to compute generation probabilities for all TCRbeta clonotypes that the gDNA method yielded from a handful of donors. Sourced from immuneACCESS, this table was stored by TCRdb with only in-frame sequences that have V and J called. A share of the clones is absent; for the studies checked, an unresolved V gene accounts for under half, and the remainder has no known explanation. V, J and clone size are those of that table, while D and trimming were read from the DNA. The sample table holds some 1 million clones, of which about 74% were seen once. The ten top clones hold approximately 1.5% of the sample.

This clone has a count of ten or more. No antigen is known for it. No quality values exist for individual bases; no much larger clone is one base distant. CDR1 and CDR2, per the germline V gene, are MNHNS and SASEGT. V is reduced by 5 bases and J by 8 bases, leaving a spacing of 12 bases between them. Counted from cysteine to phenylalanine, this CDR3 has 13 amino acids. Of the read, only the CDR3 DNA is kept; its 39 bases are in frame from base 1. Donors were healthy HIV-negative adults with no recently reported acute infections or vaccinations. Every donor was a Caucasian adult residing in Nashville, Tennessee, USA. Magnetic negative selection was used to enrich CD4+ T cells, after which naive cells were positively selected on CD45RA and the negative fraction became the memory subset. After blood collection by leukapheresis, PBMCs were isolated using Ficoll-Histopaque density gradient centrifugation and then cryopreserved in the vapor phase of liquid nitrogen. Analytical flow cytometry was used to check the purity and quantity of every magnetically sorted T cell population. Genomic DNA was isolated from each sorted fraction and quantified by UV absorbance on a Nanodrop 2000c.

The sequencing sample was made of memory CD4+ T cells sorted from blood. What the cell subset or site label conveys for this sample: CD45RA-negative fraction. The rearrangement combines TRBV6-1 with TRBJ2-2; matching of 6 bases hints at TRBD1 as the D gene. The origin of this receptor is a man aged 18 to 29 in good health. The CDR3 region reads CASSLQGWGELFF. The DNA reads as follows: TGTGCCAGCAGTTTACAGGGTTGGGGGGAGCTGTTTTTT.